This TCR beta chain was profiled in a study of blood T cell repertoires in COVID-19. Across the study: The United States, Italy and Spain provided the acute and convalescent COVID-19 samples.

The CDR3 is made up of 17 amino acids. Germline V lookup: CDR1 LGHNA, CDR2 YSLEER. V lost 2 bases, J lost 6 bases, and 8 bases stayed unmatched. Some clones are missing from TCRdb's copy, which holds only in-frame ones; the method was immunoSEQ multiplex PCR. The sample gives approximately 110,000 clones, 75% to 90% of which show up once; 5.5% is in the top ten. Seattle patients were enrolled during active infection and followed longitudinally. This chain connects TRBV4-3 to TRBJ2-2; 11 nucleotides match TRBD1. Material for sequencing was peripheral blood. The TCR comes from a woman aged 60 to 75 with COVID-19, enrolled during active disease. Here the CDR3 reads CASSQPGTGGFAGELFF. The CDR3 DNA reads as TGCGCCAGCAGCCAACCCGGGACAGGGGGATTCGCCGGGGAGCTGTTTTTT.